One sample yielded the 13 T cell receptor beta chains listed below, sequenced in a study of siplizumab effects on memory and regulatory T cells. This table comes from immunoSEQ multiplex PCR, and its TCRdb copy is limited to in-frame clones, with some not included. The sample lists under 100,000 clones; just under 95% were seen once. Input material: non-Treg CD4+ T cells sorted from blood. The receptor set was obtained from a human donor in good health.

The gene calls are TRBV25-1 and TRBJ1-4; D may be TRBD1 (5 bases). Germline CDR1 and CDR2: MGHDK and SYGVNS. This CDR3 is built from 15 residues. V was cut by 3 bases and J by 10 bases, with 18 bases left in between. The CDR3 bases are TGTGCCAGCAGTGAGGGGGGGACTGCCCGGACAAAACTGTTTTTT. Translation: CASSEGGTARTKLFF.

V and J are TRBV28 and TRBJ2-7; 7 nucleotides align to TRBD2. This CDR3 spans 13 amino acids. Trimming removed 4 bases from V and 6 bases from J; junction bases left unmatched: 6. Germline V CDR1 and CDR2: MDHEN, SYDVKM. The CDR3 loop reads CASSSTSGGEQYF. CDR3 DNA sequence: TGTGCCAGCAGTTCCACGTCGGGGGGCGAGCAGTACTTC.

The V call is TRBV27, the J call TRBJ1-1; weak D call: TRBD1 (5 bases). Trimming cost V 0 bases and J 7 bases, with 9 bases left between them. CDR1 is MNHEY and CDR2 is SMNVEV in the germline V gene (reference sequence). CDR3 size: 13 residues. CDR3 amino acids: CASSLSIRGEAFF. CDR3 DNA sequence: TGTGCCAGCAGTTTATCGATAAGGGGTGAAGCTTTCTTT.

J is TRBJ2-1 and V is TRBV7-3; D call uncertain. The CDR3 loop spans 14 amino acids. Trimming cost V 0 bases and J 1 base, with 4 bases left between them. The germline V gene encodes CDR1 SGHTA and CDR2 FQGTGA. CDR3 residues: CASSLTPSYNEQFF. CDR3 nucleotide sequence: TGTGCCAGCAGCTTAACTCCGTCCTACAATGAGCAGTTCTTC. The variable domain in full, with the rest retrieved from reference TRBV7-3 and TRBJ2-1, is GAGVSQTPSNKVTEKGKYVELRCDPISGHTALYWYRQSLGQGPEFLIYFQGTGAADDSGLPNDRFFAVRPEGSVSTLKIQRTERGDSAVYLCASSLTPSYNEQFFGPGTRLTVL.

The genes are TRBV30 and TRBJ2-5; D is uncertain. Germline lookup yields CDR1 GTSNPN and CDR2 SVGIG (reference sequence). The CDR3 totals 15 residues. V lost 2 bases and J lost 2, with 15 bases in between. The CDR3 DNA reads TGTGCCTGGAGTTCTCGGCCTAATCGGCAAGAGACCCAGTACTTC. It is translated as CAWSSRPNRQETQYF.

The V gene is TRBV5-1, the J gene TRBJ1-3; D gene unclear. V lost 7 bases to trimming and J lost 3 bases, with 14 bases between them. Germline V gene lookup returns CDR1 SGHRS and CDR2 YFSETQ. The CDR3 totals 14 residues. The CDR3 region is CASQAGDGGNTIYF. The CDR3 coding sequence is TGCGCCAGCCAGGCAGGCGACGGTGGAAACACCATATATTTT. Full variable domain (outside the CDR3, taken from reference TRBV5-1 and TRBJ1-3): KAGVTQTPRYLIKTRGQQVTLSCSPISGHRSVSWYQQTPGQGLQFLFEYFSETQRNKGNFPGRFSGRQFSNSRSEMNVSTLELGDSALYLCASQAGDGGNTIYFGEGSWLTVV.

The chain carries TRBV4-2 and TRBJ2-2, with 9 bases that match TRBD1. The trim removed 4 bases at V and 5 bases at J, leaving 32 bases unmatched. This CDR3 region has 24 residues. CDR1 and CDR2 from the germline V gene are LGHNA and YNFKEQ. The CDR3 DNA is TGTGCCAGCAGCCCCCCGGCAGCCAAGATGGGTGGGGTTCTCGGACAGGGGTCGACCGGGGAGCTGTTTTTT. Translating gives CASSPPAAKMGGVLGQGSTGELFF.

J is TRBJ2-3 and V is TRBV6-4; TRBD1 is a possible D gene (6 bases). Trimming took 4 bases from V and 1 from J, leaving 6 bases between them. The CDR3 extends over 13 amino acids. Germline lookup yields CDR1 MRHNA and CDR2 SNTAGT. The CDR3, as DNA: TGTGCCAGCAGTGGACAGGGCACAGATACGCAGTATTTT. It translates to CASSGQGTDTQYF.

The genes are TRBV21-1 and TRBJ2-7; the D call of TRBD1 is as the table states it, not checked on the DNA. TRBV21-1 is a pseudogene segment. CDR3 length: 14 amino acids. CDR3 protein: CASSNRDRVHEQYF. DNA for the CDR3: TGTGCCAGCAGCAATCGGGACAGGGTCCACGAGCAGTACTTC.

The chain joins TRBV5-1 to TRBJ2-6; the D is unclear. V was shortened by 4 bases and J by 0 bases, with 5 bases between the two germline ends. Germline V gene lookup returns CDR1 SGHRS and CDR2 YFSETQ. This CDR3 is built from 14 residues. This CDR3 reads CASSQSSGANVLTF. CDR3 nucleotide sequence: TGCGCCAGCAGCCAGTCCTCTGGGGCCAACGTCCTGACTTTC.

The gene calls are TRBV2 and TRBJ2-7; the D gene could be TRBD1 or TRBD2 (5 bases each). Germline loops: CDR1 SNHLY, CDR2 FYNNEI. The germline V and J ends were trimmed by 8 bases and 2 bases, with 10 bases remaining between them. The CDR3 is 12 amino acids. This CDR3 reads CASGTEAYEQYF. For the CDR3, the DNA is TGTGCCAGCGGGACCGAGGCCTACGAGCAGTACTTC.

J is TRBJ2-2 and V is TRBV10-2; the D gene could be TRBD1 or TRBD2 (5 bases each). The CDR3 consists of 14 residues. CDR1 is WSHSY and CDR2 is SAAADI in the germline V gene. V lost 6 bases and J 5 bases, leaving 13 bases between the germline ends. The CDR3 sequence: CASRDNTGTGELFF. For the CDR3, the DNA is TGCGCCAGCAGGGACAATACGGGGACCGGGGAGCTGTTTTTT.

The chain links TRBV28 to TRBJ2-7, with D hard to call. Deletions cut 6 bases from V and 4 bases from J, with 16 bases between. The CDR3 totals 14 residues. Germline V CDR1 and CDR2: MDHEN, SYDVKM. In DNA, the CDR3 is TGTGCCAGCAGGGAAGAAGGAGTACCATACGAGCAGTACTTC. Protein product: CASREEGVPYEQYF.